These T cell receptor beta chains were read from a single sample in a study of T cell responses to AZD1222 COVID-19 vaccine. Libraries were prepared by immunoSEQ multiplex PCR; TCRdb keeps only in-frame clonotypes and omits some of them. Of about 82,000 clones listed, just under 90% are singletons. The source was peripheral blood, collected on day 0 of AZD1222 vaccination. The receptors were gathered from an adult in good health. The CDR3 runs from the conserved cysteine through the conserved F or W. D genes are given only for firm matches. A row's size may be missing; if present it is once, few, many or a size class.

J,V,size,D,DNA,CDR3
TRBJ1-1,TRBV18,NA,NA,TGTGCCAGCTCCCCCGGACAGAGTCACACTGAAGCTTTCTTT,CASSPGQSHTEAFF
TRBJ2-7,TRBV11-3,NA,TRBD1,TGTGCCAGCAGCTTAGCGGGACAGGGGTACGAGCAGTACTTC,CASSLAGQGYEQYF
TRBJ1-4,TRBV28,NA,NA,TGTGCCAGCAGTTCTCTCGAGGCCAGTGGAGAAAAACTGTTTTTT,CASSSLEASGEKLFF
TRBJ1-4,TRBV7-6,once,NA,TGTGCCAGCAGCTTAGCATTGCCAGGACTCAATGAAAAACTGTTTTTT,CASSLALPGLNEKLFF
TRBJ1-5,TRBV11-3,NA,TRBD1,TGTGCCAGCAGCTCGGGACAGGGGCGTGATCAGCCCCAGCATTTT,CASSSGQGRDQPQHF
TRBJ1-3,TRBV7-9,NA,NA,TGTGCCAGCAGCTCACAAGGCAACACCATATATTTT,CASSSQGNTIYF
TRBJ1-4,TRBV5-1,NA,TRBD1,TGCGCCAGCAGCCCGGGACAGGGTAATGAAAAACTGTTTTTT,CASSPGQGNEKLFF
TRBJ1-2,TRBV6-5,NA,TRBD1,TGTGCCAGCGCCGGGACAGGTTATGTCTATGGCTACACCTTC,CASAGTGYVYGYTF
TRBJ1-1,TRBV4-1,once,NA,TGCGCCAGCAGCCCCTTCCCCGGACAGCCCTACTTCGTCGGGGGGAACACTGAAGCTTTCTTT,CASSPFPGQPYFVGGNTEAFF
TRBJ2-5,TRBV7-3,NA,NA,TGTGCCAGCAGCTTCCAGGGTGGGAGGGAGACCCAGTACTTC,CASSFQGGRETQYF
TRBJ1-4,TRBV6-5,NA,TRBD1,TGTGCCAGCAGTTCGGACAGGTTAACTAATGAAAAACTGTTTTTT,CASSSDRLTNEKLFF
TRBJ2-3,TRBV6-5,NA,NA,TGTGCCAGCAGTAAACAGGGATACACAGATACGCAGTATTTT,CASSKQGYTDTQYF
TRBJ1-4,TRBV3-1/TRBV3-2,NA,TRBD1,TGTGCCAGCAGCCCATGGACAGGGGGGAATGAAAAACTGTTTTTT,CASSPWTGGNEKLFF
TRBJ2-1,TRBV15,NA,NA,TGTGCCACCAGCATGGTTGGGCAGCAGTTCTTC,CATSMVGQQFF
TRBJ1-2,TRBV27,NA,NA,TGTGCCAGCAGTCCCCCGGGGGCCCACTATGGCTACACCTTC,CASSPPGAHYGYTF
TRBJ2-6,TRBV6-4,NA,TRBD1,TGTGCCAGCAGTGAGACAGGGGGCAGCGGGGCCAACGTCCTGACTTTC,CASSETGGSGANVLTF
TRBJ2-2,TRBV7-8,NA,NA,TGTGCCAGCAGCCCAAGGACAGAGGCGAACACCGGGGAGCTGTTTTTT,CASSPRTEANTGELFF
TRBJ2-2,TRBV27,NA,NA,TGTGCCAGCAGTCCGATGGGAACCGGGGAGCTGTTTTTT,CASSPMGTGELFF
TRBJ1-3,TRBV29-1,NA,NA,TGCAGCGTTGAAGGCCCTTCCTGGGATGGAAACACCATATATTTT,CSVEGPSWDGNTIYF
TRBJ2-7,TRBV28,NA,NA,TGTGCCAGCAGTACCAGCGGCTCCTACGAGCAGTACTTC,CASSTSGSYEQYF
TRBJ2-5,TRBV19,once,NA,TGTGCCAGTAGTATAGATAGGGAGACCCAGTACTTC,CASSIDRETQYF
TRBJ2-2,TRBV7-2,NA,NA,TGTGCCAGCAGCTTAGGAAGGCAGGGGGGTCAAACCGGGGAGCTGTTTTTT,CASSLGRQGGQTGELFF
TRBJ1-6,TRBV18,NA,NA,TGTGCCAGCTCACCAGGGTTTGAATCACCCCTCCACTTT,CASSPGFESPLHF
TRBJ1-6,TRBV28,NA,NA,TGTGCCAGCCGACTTTCTAGCTCCTATAATTCACCCCTCCACTTT,CASRLSSSYNSPLHF
TRBJ2-4,TRBV7-8,NA,TRBD1,TGTGCCAGCAGCCGAAACAGGGGTGAAAACATTCAGTACTTC,CASSRNRGENIQYF
TRBJ2-1,TRBV19,NA,TRBD2,TGTGCCAGTAGTATAGGTGGTTTGACTAGCGGGGGAGGTGAGCAGTTCTTC,CASSIGGLTSGGGEQFF
TRBJ1-4,TRBV12-3/TRBV12-4,NA,NA,TGTGCCAGCAGGCCCGGGGCCGGTGAAAAACTGTTTTTT,CASRPGAGEKLFF
TRBJ1-5,TRBV4-3,NA,NA,TGCGCCAGCAGCCAAGGGGCGGGAAAGCCCCAGCATTTT,CASSQGAGKPQHF
TRBJ1-3,TRBV9,NA,NA,TGTGCCAGCAGCGCGAGACCGGGCACTGGAAACACCATATATTTT,CASSARPGTGNTIYF
TRBJ1-1,TRBV3-1/TRBV3-2,few,NA,TGTGCCAGCAGCCCACGGGGAAACACTGAAGCTTTCTTT,CASSPRGNTEAFF
TRBJ1-2,TRBV3-1/TRBV3-2,NA,TRBD1,TGTGCCAGCAGCCAAGATTGGGCACAGGGGACCTATGGCTACACCTTC,CASSQDWAQGTYGYTF
TRBJ2-2,TRBV11-3,NA,TRBD1,TGTGCCAGCAGCCCTCGACAGGGGGCCACCGGGGAGCTGTTTTTT,CASSPRQGATGELFF
TRBJ2-1,TRBV18,NA,NA,TGTGCCAGCTCACCGCGGCGCCATGACTACAATGAGCAGTTCTTC,CASSPRRHDYNEQFF
TRBJ2-7,TRBV5-4,NA,NA,TGTGCCAGCAGCTCACCGGGACGGCAGGGAGAGCAGTACTTC,CASSSPGRQGEQYF
TRBJ2-1,TRBV19,NA,TRBD1,TGTGCCAGTAGTAGCTCGGGACAGAGGGAGCAGTTCTTC,CASSSSGQREQFF
TRBJ1-1,TRBV18,NA,TRBD1,TGTGCCAGCTCACCACCCGCAGGGGGCCTGAACACTGAAGCTTTCTTT,CASSPPAGGLNTEAFF
TRBJ1-6,TRBV27,NA,NA,TGTGCCAGCAGTTTCCCCACGTTGGGTTCACCCCTCCACTTT,CASSFPTLGSPLHF
TRBJ1-6,TRBV19,NA,NA,TGTGCCAGTAGTATAGACGGAACTAATTCACCCCTCCACTTT,CASSIDGTNSPLHF
TRBJ2-2,TRBV11-2,NA,NA,TGTGCCAGCAGCGACAGTGCGGGGACGAGCGCCGGGGAGCTGTTTTTT,CASSDSAGTSAGELFF
TRBJ2-5,TRBV7-6,NA,TRBD2,TGTGCCAGCAGCCAAAGGGCGGCGGGGGAGGCGAGGCAGACCCAGTACTTC,CASSQRAAGEARQTQYF
TRBJ1-1,TRBV19,NA,NA,TGTGCCAGTAGAAGTACAGGGCGCAGGGGTGAAGCTTTCTTT,CASRSTGRRGEAFF
TRBJ2-1,TRBV14,NA,NA,TGTGCCAGCAGCCAGGGGTTCTACAATGAGCAGTTCTTC,CASSQGFYNEQFF
TRBJ2-2,TRBV19,NA,NA,TGTGCCAGTAGTAGGGGGCAGGCCTACACCGGGGAGCTGTTTTTT,CASSRGQAYTGELFF
TRBJ2-1,TRBV15,NA,TRBD2,TGTGCCACCAGCAGAGGACTTAGCGGGGGGCTCAATGAGCAGTTCTTC,CATSRGLSGGLNEQFF
TRBJ2-2,TRBV10-3,NA,NA,TGTGCCATCAGTGGCGGGGAGTACACCGGGGAGCTGTTTTTT,CAISGGEYTGELFF
TRBJ1-3,TRBV5-1,NA,NA,TGCGCCAGCAGCCAGGACGGCCGTGTTAACACCATATATTTT,CASSQDGRVNTIYF
TRBJ1-2,TRBV5-1,NA,TRBD1,TGCGCCAGCAGCTCGGTGGGACAGGGCTCCGCTGCCTACACCTTC,CASSSVGQGSAAYTF
TRBJ2-2,TRBV5-4,few,TRBD1,TGTGCCAGCAGCGCCCGCTGGGACAGTACCGGGGAGCTGTTTTTT,CASSARWDSTGELFF
TRBJ2-7,TRBV4-1,NA,NA,TGCGCCAGCAGCCCCAGGACTTACGGCTCCTACGAGCAGTACTTC,CASSPRTYGSYEQYF
TRBJ2-7,TRBV27,NA,NA,TGTGCCAGCAGTCTGTTTAACGAGCAGTACTTC,CASSLFNEQYF
TRBJ1-3,TRBV11-2,NA,NA,TGTGCCAGCAGCTTGTCCGGGGTCGGAAACACCATATATTTT,CASSLSGVGNTIYF
TRBJ2-3,TRBV5-1,NA,NA,TGCGCCAGCAGCTTACTCAGCCAGATTAGCACAGATACGCAGTATTTT,CASSLLSQISTDTQYF
TRBJ1-5,TRBV13,NA,NA,TGTGCCAGCAGCTTCCGTCGATCCGGGATCACTGCGCCCCAGCATTTT,CASSFRRSGITAPQHF
TRBJ1-2,TRBV12-3/TRBV12-4,NA,NA,TGTGCCAGCAGTTCGGTATATGGCTACACCTTC,CASSSVYGYTF
TRBJ1-2,TRBV27,NA,TRBD1,TGTGCCAGCAGAGGGGGCGGAGGCTACACCTTC,CASRGGGGYTF